Below are 23 T cell receptor beta chains sequenced from a single sample in a study of human T cells and chemical hapten exposure. It was unfractionated whole blood from which total RNA was extracted. The library labeled individual cDNA molecules by adding unique molecular identifiers to them. TCRdb re-analysed the reads in MiXCR, keeping a single row per CDR3 protein. The data show about 120,000 distinct CDR3 sequences, with more than 8.5% seen just once and just over 1.4% held by the top ten. Sequencing input: whole blood. These receptors were collected from a human donor in good health. Some clones in this sample may be carry-over from other donors' samples.

The V and J genes are TRBV19 and TRBJ1-1; tentatively, D is TRBD1 (5 bases). Trimming pared 4 bases from V and 5 bases from J, leaving 17 bases between. The CDR3 runs to 15 residues. CDR1 and CDR2 (germline): LNHDA, SQIVND (reference sequence). In nucleotides, the CDR3 is TGTGCCAGTAGTAACTCCCGGTCGGGGGGAACTGAAGCTTTCTTT. Translated, it gives CASSNSRSGGTEAFF. The full variable domain, with the rest looked up from reference TRBV19 and TRBJ1-1, is DGGITQSPKYLFRKEGQNVTLSCEQNLNHDAMYWYRQDPGQGLRLIYYSQIVNDFQKGDIAEGYSVSREKKESFPLTVTSAQKNPTAFYLCASSNSRSGGTEAFFGQGTRLTVV.

The sample holds a few counts of this clonotype. The chain is built from TRBV4-3 and TRBJ1-1; unclear D gene. Germline V gene data show CDR1 as LGHNA and CDR2 as YSLEER. The V end was cut by 3 bases, the J end by 4 bases, with 12 bases between. This CDR3 comprises 14 residues. The CDR3 loop reads CASSHGRDSTEAFF. CDR3 in DNA: TGCGCCAGCAGCCATGGACGGGATTCCACTGAAGCTTTCTTT.

This clonotype has at least ten counts. The chain couples TRBV11-2 to TRBJ1-2, with D possibly matching TRBD1 (5 bases). Germline V gene lookup returns CDR1 SGHAT and CDR2 FQNNGV. The CDR3 runs 16 residues. With 3 bases removed from V and 4 bases from J, the gap between germline ends came to 18 bases. The CDR3 here is CASSLVILGAIYGYTF. The CDR3 bases are TGTGCCAGCAGCTTGGTTATTCTAGGGGCGATCTATGGCTACACCTTC.

This clonotype was seen more than once but under ten times. The genes are TRBV4-2 and TRBJ2-7; D is unclear. The germline gives CDR1 LGHNA, CDR2 YNFKEQ. The V gene lost 0 bases and the J gene lost 5 bases, with 5 bases spanning the gap. The CDR3 loop spans 12 amino acids. The CDR3 spells CASSQDFHEQYF. The CDR3 DNA sequence: TGTGCCAGCAGCCAAGATTTCCACGAGCAGTACTTC.

The chain links TRBV29-1 to TRBJ2-1; 7 bases match TRBD1. The V and J ends lost 5 bases and 5 bases, in that order; junction bases with no gene match: 6. Looked up from germline, CDR1 is SQVTM and CDR2 is ANQGSEA. This CDR3 spans 13 amino acids. CDR3 nucleotides: TGCAGCGTTCGCCGGGACAGCGACAATGAGCAGTTCTTC. Encoded protein: CSVRRDSDNEQFF.

In this sample, this clonotype turned up many times. V is TRBV12-3 or TRBV12-4 and J is TRBJ1-2, with TRBD1 matching over 10 bases. V was clipped by 6 bases and J by 7 bases; unmatched bases: 5. This CDR3 contains 13 residues. The CDR3 DNA reads as TGTGCCAGCAGGGGACAGGGGCAGGGTGGCTACACCTTC. This sequence encodes CASRGQGQGGYTF.

This clonotype came up many times. The chain has TRBV27 and TRBJ2-7; 12 nucleotides match TRBD1. The CDR3 is made up of 17 amino acids. V shed 6 bases, J shed 5 bases, and the junction held 14 bases outside the gene matches. The germline V gene encodes CDR1 MNHEY and CDR2 SMNVEV (reference sequence). Written as DNA, the CDR3 is TGTGCCAGCAGCTTTGTCAGGGGGACAGGGGGCTTCCACGAGCAGTACTTC. This encodes CASSFVRGTGGFHEQYF.

This chain links TRBV7-2 with TRBJ2-2; a possible D gene is TRBD1 (5 bases). The V gene's germline CDR1 is SGHTA and CDR2 FQGNSA. The V end was cut by 1 base, the J end by 2 bases, with 20 bases between. CDR3 length: 19 residues. For the CDR3, the DNA is TGTGCCAGCAGCTTAGTGGGGCGGCAGGGCACACATAACACCGGGGAGCTGTTTTTT. Its translation: CASSLVGRQGTHNTGELFF. Looking up the rest from reference TRBV7-2 and TRBJ2-2 gives the full variable domain: GAGVSQSPSNKVTEKGKDVELRCDPISGHTALYWYRQSLGQGLEFLIYFQGNSAPDKSGLPSDRFSAERTGGSVSTLTIQRTQQEDSAVYLCASSLVGRQGTHNTGELFFGEGSRLTVL.

In this sample, this clonotype turned up a few times. CDR3 residues: CASSGTKNIQYF. CDR3 coding DNA: TGTGCCAGCAGCGGTACCAAAAACATTCAGTACTTC. The chain employs TRBV12-3 or TRBV12-4 and TRBJ2-4; D not certain. The CDR3 has 12 residues. The V end was cut by 6 bases, the J end by 2 bases, with 5 bases between.

This clonotype was counted only a few times. V gene TRBV2 combines with J gene TRBJ2-2; TRBD2 aligns across 9 bases. The V gene end was trimmed by 7 bases and the J gene end by 4 bases; junction bases not matched to a gene: 10. The CDR3 is 16 amino acids. The germline V gene encodes CDR1 SNHLY and CDR2 FYNNEI. This CDR3 reads CASNRLAGVGTGELFF. In nucleotides, the CDR3 is TGTGCCAGCAACCGGTTAGCGGGAGTCGGCACCGGGGAGCTGTTTTTT.

This rearrangement joins TRBV6-1 to TRBJ2-7; D tentatively reads TRBD1 or TRBD2 (5 bases each). The V end lost 3 bases, the J end lost 2 bases, and 11 bases lay between the germline ends. The CDR3 consists of 14 residues. Germline assignment: CDR1 MNHNS and CDR2 SASEGT. The CDR3: CASSDWGRTYEQYF. The CDR3 DNA reads as TGTGCCAGCAGTGACTGGGGACGGACCTACGAGCAGTACTTC.

This clonotype occurred a few times. CDR3: CASRDRVGYTF. CDR3 in DNA: TGCGCCAGCAGGGACAGGGTTGGCTACACCTTC. The chain combines TRBV10-2 with TRBJ1-2, with TRBD1 matching 8 bases. The germline V gene has CDR1 WSHSY and CDR2 SAAADI. This CDR3 comprises 11 residues. Trimming at V came to 6 bases and at J to 7 bases, leaving 1 base not matched to a gene.

The V call is TRBV3-1, the J call TRBJ1-6; 8 bases agree with TRBD1. The junction had 2 bases not matched to a gene; V was cut back by 4 bases and J by 6 bases. CDR1 LGHDT and CDR2 YNNKEL come from the germline V gene (reference sequence). This CDR3 region has 14 residues. CDR3 bases: TGTGCCAGCAGCCGGACAGGGTCTAATTCACCCCTCCACTTT. Amino acid sequence: CASSRTGSNSPLHF. The whole variable domain, remainder taken from reference TRBV3-1 and TRBJ1-6, is DTAVSQTPKYLVTQMGNDKSIKCEQNLGHDTMYWYKQDSKKFLKIMFSYNNKELIINETVPNRFSPKSPDKAHLNLHINSLELGDSAVYFCASSRTGSNSPLHFGNGTRLTVT.

This clonotype came up many times. The genes are TRBV7-7 and TRBJ1-1; a weak D match, TRBD1 (5 bases). The germline gives CDR1 SSHAT, CDR2 FNYEAQ (reference sequence). The CDR3 consists of 13 residues. Trimming cost V 5 bases and J 1 base, with 8 bases left between them. The CDR3 loop reads CASSKQANTEAFF. CDR3 DNA: TGTGCCAGCAGCAAACAGGCGAACACTGAAGCTTTCTTT.

V is TRBV29-1 and J is TRBJ1-1; TRBD1 is a possible D gene (6 bases). This CDR3 spans 14 amino acids. CDR1 and CDR2 (germline): SQVTM, ANQGSEA. Trimming left V 2 bases short and J 0 bases short, with 10 bases between. In nucleotides, the CDR3 is TGCAGCGTTGAACAGGGGAGCATGAACACTGAAGCTTTCTTT. Its protein is CSVEQGSMNTEAFF.

This clonotype was detected a few times. The gene calls are TRBV10-3 and TRBJ1-1; D remains ambiguous. The CDR3 is made up of 15 amino acids. Germline V lookup: CDR1 ENHRY, CDR2 SYGVKD. V was cut by 1 base and J by 4 bases, with 13 bases left in between. CDR3 protein: CAISEFGGIGTEAFF. The CDR3 DNA is TGTGCCATCAGTGAGTTCGGCGGGATTGGCACTGAAGCTTTCTTT.

This clonotype was picked up a small number of times. This chain connects TRBV7-6 to TRBJ2-7; the match to TRBD1 covers 9 bases. V was clipped by 5 bases and J by 6 bases; unmatched bases: 8. This CDR3 is built from 14 residues. The germline gives CDR1 SGHVS, CDR2 FNYEAQ. DNA of the CDR3: TGTGCCAGCAGCCCCCGGGACAGGGTTGGCGAGCAGTACTTC. Translation: CASSPRDRVGEQYF.

This clonotype was seen a handful of times. The chain couples TRBV7-9 to TRBJ2-5; 7 bases fit TRBD1. Germline V CDR1 and CDR2: SEHNR, FQNEAQ (reference sequence). V was pared by 4 bases and J by 9 bases, with 8 bases of the junction left unmatched. This CDR3 comprises 13 residues. The CDR3 sequence: CASSSGQLTAQYF. The CDR3 DNA sequence: TGTGCCAGCAGCTCGGGACAGCTAACGGCCCAGTACTTC.

This clonotype was observed many times. The chain combines TRBV20-1 with TRBJ1-5, with a weak D call TRBD1 (6 bases). V was trimmed by 1 base and J by 5 bases, leaving 12 bases between them. In germline, CDR1 is DFQATT, CDR2 SNEGSKA (reference sequence). This CDR3 has 14 residues. This CDR3 is CSARGPGGDQPQHF. The CDR3 coding sequence is TGCAGTGCTAGAGGCCCGGGGGGCGATCAGCCCCAGCATTTT.

This chain joins TRBV28 and TRBJ2-1; 7 nucleotides match TRBD2. The V gene end was trimmed by 4 bases and the J gene end by 4 bases; junction bases not matched to a gene: 13. The CDR3 spans 17 residues. In germline, CDR1 is MDHEN, CDR2 SYDVKM. The CDR3 DNA reads TGTGCCAGCAGTTCCCCCCATAGCGGAGCGGGGTACAATGAGCAGTTCTTC. Amino acid sequence: CASSSPHSGAGYNEQFF.

This clonotype was observed at least ten times. V and J are TRBV5-4 and TRBJ1-6, with D uncertain. CDR1 is SGHNT and CDR2 is YYREEE in the germline V gene (reference sequence). V gave up 0 bases and J gave up 6 bases, with 10 bases separating them. CDR3 length equals 15 residues. CDR3 protein: CASSLEAARNSPLHF. In DNA form, the CDR3 reads TGTGCCAGCAGCTTGGAGGCGGCCCGTAATTCACCCCTCCACTTT.

This clonotype was picked up many times. The gene calls are TRBV4-1 and TRBJ2-7; 8 bases are a match to TRBD1. The CDR3 extends over 15 amino acids. The V and J ends lost 0 bases and 4 bases, in that order; junction bases with no gene match: 5. From germline, CDR1 is MGHRA and CDR2 YSYEKL. Here the CDR3 reads CASSQEGRGQYEQYF. In nucleotides, the CDR3 is TGCGCCAGCAGCCAAGAAGGCAGGGGGCAGTACGAGCAGTACTTC.

The rearrangement uses TRBV28 and TRBJ1-6; D is perhaps TRBD1 (6 bases). The CDR3 consists of 15 residues. With 7 bases removed from V and 6 bases from J, the gap between germline ends came to 16 bases. CDR1 and CDR2 (germline): MDHEN, SYDVKM. For the CDR3, the DNA is TGTGCCAGCACTACCCCCGGACAGCCTAATTCACCCCTCCACTTT. It translates to CASTTPGQPNSPLHF.